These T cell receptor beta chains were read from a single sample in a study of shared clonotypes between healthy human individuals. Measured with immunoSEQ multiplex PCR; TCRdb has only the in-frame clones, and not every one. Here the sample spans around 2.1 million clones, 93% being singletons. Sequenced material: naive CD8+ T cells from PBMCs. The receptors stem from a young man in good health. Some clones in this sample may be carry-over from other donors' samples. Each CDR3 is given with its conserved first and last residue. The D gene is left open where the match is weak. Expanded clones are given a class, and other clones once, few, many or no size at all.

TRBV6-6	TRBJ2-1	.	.	TGTGCCAGCAGTTTTTCGACAGCGCCATCCTACAATGAGCAGTTCTTC	CASSFSTAPSYNEQFF
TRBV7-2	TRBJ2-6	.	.	TGTGCCAGCAGCCAGGCTGGGGCCAACGTCCTGACTTTC	CASSQAGANVLTF
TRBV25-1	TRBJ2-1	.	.	TGTGCCACCGCCCCTGCGGACTGGGGCCATGAGCAGTTCTTC	CATAPADWGHEQFF
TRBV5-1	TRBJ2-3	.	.	TGCGCCAGCAGCTTTAACTTGGCAGATACGCAGTATTTT	CASSFNLADTQYF
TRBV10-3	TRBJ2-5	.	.	TGTGCCATCAGTGAGGGGACCGCCGCTCAAGAGACCCAGTACTTC	CAISEGTAAQETQYF
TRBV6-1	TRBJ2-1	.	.	TGTGCCAGCAGTGAATTCTACCTTGGCTCCTACAATGAGCAGTTCTTC	CASSEFYLGSYNEQFF
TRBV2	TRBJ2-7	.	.	TGTGCCAGCAGTGAGTTTCCTGAGCCGTCTATTACCTACGAGCAGTACTTC	CASSEFPEPSITYEQYF
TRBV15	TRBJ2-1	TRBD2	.	TGTGCCACCAGCAGGCATCCATCGGGAGGGCCAAAGGATAATGAGCAGTTCTTC	CATSRHPSGGPKDNEQFF
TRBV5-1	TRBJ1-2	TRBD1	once	TGCGCCAGCAGCTTGTTAGGACAGGGGGCAGTTGGCTACACCTTC	CASSLLGQGAVGYTF
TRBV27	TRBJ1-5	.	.	TGTGCCAGCAGTCCCGGGACCGGTAGCAATCAGCCCCAGCATTTT	CASSPGTGSNQPQHF
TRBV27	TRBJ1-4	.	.	TGTGCCAGCAGTCCGAAACTCCTGAGCCCTAATGAAAAACTGTTTTTT	CASSPKLLSPNEKLFF
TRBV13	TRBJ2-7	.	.	TGTGCCAGCAGCTTAGGCCCGGTTAATACTGACGAGCAGTACTTC	CASSLGPVNTDEQYF
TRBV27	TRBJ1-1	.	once	TGTGCCAGCAGACCAGAGGGCAGACGTGAAGCTTTCTTT	CASRPEGRREAFF
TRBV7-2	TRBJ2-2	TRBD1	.	TGTGCCAGCAGTCGAGGGACAGGGACCGGGGAGCTGTTTTTT	CASSRGTGTGELFF
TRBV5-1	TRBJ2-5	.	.	TGCGCCAGCAGCCTGCGAGGGGAGACCCAGTACTTC	CASSLRGETQYF
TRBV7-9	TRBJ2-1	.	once	TGTGCCAGCAGCCTCTCCAGGGGAAACAATGAGCAGTTCTTC	CASSLSRGNNEQFF
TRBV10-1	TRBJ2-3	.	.	TGCGCCAGCAGGTACCACGGAGGAGGAGATACGCAGTATTTT	CASRYHGGGDTQYF
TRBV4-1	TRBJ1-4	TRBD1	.	TGCGCCAGCAGCCAAGATCAGTTAGGGACAGGTAATGAAAAACTGTTTTTT	CASSQDQLGTGNEKLFF
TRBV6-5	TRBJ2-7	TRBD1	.	TGTGCCAGCAGTAGTTCGGGACAGGGGGCCTACGAGCAGTACTTC	CASSSSGQGAYEQYF
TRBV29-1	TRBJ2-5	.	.	TGCAGCGTTGATCCACGGTCGATGAGAGAGACCCAGTACTTC	CSVDPRSMRETQYF
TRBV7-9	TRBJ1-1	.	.	TGTGCCAGCAGGGGGGGATCAGAAGGACGGGAGACTGAAGCTTTCTTT	CASRGGSEGRETEAFF
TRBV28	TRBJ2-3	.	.	TGTGCCAGCAGTTTCCGAGGGGTTGGAACAGATACGCAGTATTTT	CASSFRGVGTDTQYF
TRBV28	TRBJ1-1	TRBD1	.	TGTGCCAGCACCCCGGACAGGGGAACTGAAGCTTTCTTT	CASTPDRGTEAFF
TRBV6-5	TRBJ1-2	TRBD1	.	TGTGCCAGCAGTTACTCGAGAGGGGGCCTGATGGGTGGCTACACCTTC	CASSYSRGGLMGGYTF
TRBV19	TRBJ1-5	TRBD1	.	TGTGCCAGTGCGACGACAGGGGGCGCGTATCAGCCCCAGCATTTT	CASATTGGAYQPQHF
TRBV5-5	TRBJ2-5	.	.	TGTGCCAGCAGCTTGGGGGGGTCCCAAGAGACCCAGTACTTC	CASSLGGSQETQYF